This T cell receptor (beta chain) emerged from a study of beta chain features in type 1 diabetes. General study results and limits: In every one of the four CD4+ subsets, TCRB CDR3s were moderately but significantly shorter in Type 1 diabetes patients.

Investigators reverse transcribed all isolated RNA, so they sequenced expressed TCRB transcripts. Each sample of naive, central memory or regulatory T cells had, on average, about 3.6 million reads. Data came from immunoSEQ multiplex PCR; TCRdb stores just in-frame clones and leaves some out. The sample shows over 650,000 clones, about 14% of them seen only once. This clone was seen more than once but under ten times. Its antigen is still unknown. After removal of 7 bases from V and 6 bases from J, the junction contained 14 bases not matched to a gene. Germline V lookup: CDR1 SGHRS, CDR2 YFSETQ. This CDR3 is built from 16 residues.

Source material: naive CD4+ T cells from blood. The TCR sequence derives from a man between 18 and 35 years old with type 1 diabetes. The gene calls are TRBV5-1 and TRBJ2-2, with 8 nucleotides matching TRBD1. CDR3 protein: CASPALDRVSPGELFF. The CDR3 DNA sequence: TGCGCCAGCCCGGCACTGGACAGGGTCTCACCCGGGGAGCTGTTTTTT.